These 27 T cell receptor beta chains came from one sample sequenced in a study of shared clonotypes between healthy human individuals. Some clones are missing from TCRdb's copy, which holds only in-frame ones; the method was immunoSEQ multiplex PCR. The sample has 470,000 or so clones, 70% to 80% seen once. Sequencing used PBMCs. These receptor sequences come from a woman aged 40 to 50 in good health. Some clones in this sample may be carry-over from other donors' samples.

Turning to this clone: The same CDR3 can be traced to other DNA sequences in this sample. This sequence joins TRBV18 and TRBJ2-5, with TRBD1 as a possible D gene (5 bases). There are 13 residues in the CDR3. The germline gives CDR1 KGHSH, CDR2 LQKENI. With 6 bases removed from V and 0 bases from J, the gap between germline ends came to 8 bases. The CDR3 spells CASSPGNQETQYF. The CDR3 DNA reads TGTGCCAGCTCGCCAGGGAACCAAGAGACCCAGTACTTC.

This rearrangement joins TRBV2 to TRBJ2-2, with D perhaps TRBD2 (5 bases). From germline, CDR1 is SNHLY and CDR2 FYNNEI. CDR3 length: 20 amino acids. V was clipped by 6 bases and J by 4 bases, with 30 bases between them. CDR3 region: CASRKTPSLLSGMGTGELFF. CDR3 DNA: TGTGCCAGCAGGAAGACTCCCTCGCTCTTATCCGGGATGGGCACCGGGGAGCTGTTTTTT.

The chain has TRBV19 and TRBJ2-7, with 7 bases matching TRBD1. The germline V gene has CDR1 LNHDA and CDR2 SQIVND (reference sequence). The CDR3 consists of 14 residues. V was clipped by 2 bases and J by 6 bases; unmatched bases: 7. The CDR3 is CASSIRGQPSEQYF. The CDR3 DNA is TGTGCCAGTAGTATAAGGGGACAGCCATCCGAGCAGTACTTC.

This clone was counted a single time. The V call is TRBV2, the J call TRBJ2-7, with TRBD1 matching over 10 bases. V dropped 10 bases and J dropped 3; count of bases not matched to a gene: 9. CDR1 and CDR2 from the germline V gene are SNHLY and FYNNEI. This CDR3 comprises 14 residues. The CDR3 DNA follows: TGTGCCACCTCCGTGGACAGGGGGGTCTACGAGCAGTACTTC. Protein sequence: CATSVDRGVYEQYF.

As DNA, the CDR3 is TGTGCCACCAGCAGAGATCTTCCAGCTAATGAAAAACTGTTTTTT. Translated: CATSRDLPANEKLFF. The genes are TRBV15 and TRBJ1-4; D unclear. CDR1 is LNHNV, CDR2 YYDKDF, per germline (reference sequence). The CDR3 spans 15 residues. Between the trimmed V and J ends, which lost 0 bases and 3 bases, there was a span of 8 bases.

As to this clone: It differs at one base from a far larger clone, so likely a read error. Because the CDR3 is missing its conserved closing phenylalanine or tryptophan, this is likely a read error. The CDR3 protein is CSVLGWGSDTEAFL. The CDR3 nucleotides read TGCAGCGTCCTCGGGTGGGGGTCGGACACTGAAGCTTTCCTT. The chain is built from TRBV29-1 and TRBJ1-1; D possibly corresponds to TRBD1 (5 bases). The V end lost 6 bases, the J end lost 3 bases, and 17 bases lay between the germline ends. The CDR3 loop spans 14 amino acids. Per germline, CDR1 SQVTM and CDR2 ANQGSEA.

The CDR3 protein is CASSGWSYEQYF. In DNA form, the CDR3 reads TGTGCCAGCAGTGGATGGTCCTACGAGCAGTACTTC. The chain recombines TRBV6-1 with TRBJ2-7; the D is unclear. Trimming removed 4 bases from V and 1 base from J, with 5 bases in between. The CDR3 is made up of 12 amino acids. Germline V lookup: CDR1 MNHNS, CDR2 SASEGT.

V gene TRBV7-8 combines with J gene TRBJ1-1, with 9 bases identical to TRBD1. The CDR3 has 15 amino acids. V was clipped by 4 bases and J by 4 bases; unmatched bases: 7. Germline V lookup: CDR1 SGHVS, CDR2 FQNEAQ. The CDR3 bases are TGTGCCAGCAGCTGGATACAGGGGGCGAGCACTGAAGCTTTCTTT. Its protein is CASSWIQGASTEAFF.

V gene TRBV30 combines with J gene TRBJ1-1; TRBD1 matches at 8 bases. This CDR3 region has 14 residues. V trimming: 3 bases; J trimming: 6 bases; junction bases outside the gene matches: 9. Per germline, CDR1 GTSNPN and CDR2 SVGIG (reference sequence). The CDR3, as DNA: TGTGCCTGGAGGGATACAGGGGGTGGGTCTGAAGCTTTCTTT. Translating it yields CAWRDTGGGSEAFF.

V gene TRBV7-2 combines with J gene TRBJ1-2; D unclear. This CDR3 region has 16 residues. The ends were cut back, 3 bases at V and 0 bases at J, with 14 bases in the middle. The germline CDR1 and CDR2 sequences are SGHTA and FQGNSA. CDR3 bases: TGTGCCAGCAGCTTCACCCCACCGGGTTCTAACTATGGCTACACCTTC. Translating gives CASSFTPPGSNYGYTF.

In its sample, this clone was seen once. As DNA, the CDR3 is TGTGCCAGCAGCATGGGACTACATACGCAGTATTTT. It encodes CASSMGLHTQYF. This chain uses TRBV11-3 with TRBJ2-3; 7 positions match TRBD2. After removal of 5 bases from V and 7 bases from J, the junction contained 3 bases not matched to a gene. Looked up from germline, CDR1 is SGHNT and CDR2 is YENEEA. The CDR3 contains 12 residues.

This clone appeared a few times. The rearrangement uses TRBV18 and TRBJ1-1; D gene uncertain. Between the trimmed V and J ends, which lost 4 bases and 0 bases, there was a span of 15 bases. The CDR3 spans 16 residues. Germline assignment: CDR1 KGHSH and CDR2 LQKENI. CDR3 nucleotides: TGTGCCAGCTCACTCCAGACTCATAACATGAACACTGAAGCTTTCTTT. This sequence encodes CASSLQTHNMNTEAFF. The whole variable domain, remainder taken from reference TRBV18 and TRBJ1-1, is NAGVMQNPRHLVRRRGQEARLRCSPMKGHSHVYWYRQLPEEGLKFMVYLQKENIIDESGMPKERFSAEFPKEGPSILRIQQVVRGDSAAYFCASSLQTHNMNTEAFFGQGTRLTVV.

This rearrangement joins TRBV18 to TRBJ2-5; 12 nucleotides align to TRBD2. Germline values: CDR1 KGHSH, CDR2 LQKENI. The CDR3 sequence is 15 residues long. V lost 3 bases to trimming and J lost 4 bases; unmatched junction nucleotides: 3. The CDR3 sequence: CASSPATSGRETQYF. The CDR3 region has the DNA TGTGCCAGCTCACCCGCGACTAGCGGGAGAGAGACCCAGTACTTC.

Written as DNA, the CDR3 is TGTGCCAGCAGCCAAGCGGGAGCATCCCCCGAGCAGTACTTC. This encodes CASSQAGASPEQYF. The gene calls are TRBV14 and TRBJ2-7; possibly TRBD2 for D (6 bases). V was clipped by 1 base and J by 6 bases, with 13 bases between them. The CDR3 consists of 14 residues. Per the germline V gene, CDR1 is SGHDN and CDR2 is FVKESK. Using reference TRBV14 and TRBJ2-7 for the parts outside the CDR3, the full variable domain is EAGVTQFPSHSVIEKGQTVTLRCDPISGHDNLYWYRRVMGKEIKFLLHFVKESKQDESGMPNNRFLAERTGGTYSTLKVQPAELEDSGVYFCASSQAGASPEQYFGPGTRLTVT.

This clone has a count of ten or more. This chain links TRBV2 with TRBJ1-2; D possibly corresponds to TRBD1 (6 bases). Deletions cut 8 bases from V and 0 bases from J, with 13 bases between. CDR1 is SNHLY and CDR2 is FYNNEI in the germline V gene. CDR3 length equals 14 residues. CDR3 DNA sequence: TGTGCCAGCCTCGGACAGTTTGCTAACTATGGCTACACCTTC. It yields the protein CASLGQFANYGYTF.

The rearrangement joins TRBV9 to TRBJ2-7; 10 bases map to TRBD2. The junction had 7 bases not matched to a gene; V was cut back by 3 bases and J by 7 bases. The CDR3 is 14 residues long. CDR1 and CDR2 (germline): SGDLS, YYNGEE. CDR3 region: CASSGSGRAGEQYF. CDR3 sequence (DNA): TGTGCCAGCAGCGGAAGCGGGAGGGCCGGGGAGCAGTACTTC.

The chain combines TRBV5-1 with TRBJ1-3; 7 bases line up with TRBD1. Trimming removed 1 base from V and 8 bases from J; junction bases left unmatched: 9. The CDR3 runs to 15 residues. Germline values: CDR1 SGHRS, CDR2 YFSETQ. The CDR3 spells CASSLRGGDRDTIYF. The DNA of the CDR3 is TGCGCCAGCAGCTTGAGAGGGGGCGACCGGGACACCATATATTTT.

The J gene is TRBJ2-3, the V gene TRBV29-1, with TRBD2 matching 9 bases. The CDR3 covers 15 residues. Trimming cost V 4 bases and J 0 bases; bases outside gene matches: 5. Germline CDR1 reads SQVTM; CDR2 reads ANQGSEA. The CDR3 coding sequence is TGCAGCGTTGGTGGCGGGAGGGGAAGCACAGATACGCAGTATTTT. Its translation: CSVGGGRGSTDTQYF.

V gene TRBV4-1 combines with J gene TRBJ2-5, with 7 bases that match TRBD2. From germline, CDR1 is MGHRA and CDR2 YSYEKL. V dropped 3 bases and J dropped 4; count of bases not matched to a gene: 11. This CDR3 spans 16 amino acids. CDR3 amino acids: CASSHTGRRDRETQYF. CDR3 coding DNA: TGCGCCAGCAGCCACACCGGGAGGAGGGATCGAGAGACCCAGTACTTC.

The genes are TRBV5-1 and TRBJ1-5; D uncertain. Germline lookup yields CDR1 SGHRS and CDR2 YFSETQ. The germline V and J ends were trimmed by 2 bases and 7 bases, with 13 bases remaining between them. This CDR3 is built from 14 residues. The CDR3 loop reads CASSLGGKEQPQHF. CDR3 in DNA: TGCGCCAGCAGCTTAGGAGGGAAGGAGCAGCCCCAGCATTTT.

V is TRBV18 and J is TRBJ2-1, with TRBD2 identical over 7 bases. The CDR3 is 17 residues long. The J segment lost 0 bases and the V segment lost 4 bases, leaving 9 bases of the junction unmatched. Germline V gene sequence: CDR1 KGHSH, CDR2 LQKENI. DNA of the CDR3: TGTGCCAGCTCACGTAACCCAGCGGGACCCTCCTACAATGAGCAGTTCTTC. Its protein is CASSRNPAGPSYNEQFF.

The chain joins TRBV19 to TRBJ2-3; 9 nucleotides line up with TRBD1. The CDR3 runs to 16 residues. The trim removed 4 bases at V and 4 bases at J, leaving 9 bases unmatched. Germline CDR1 LNHDA, CDR2 SQIVND (reference sequence). The CDR3 is CASSSRTGAVADTQYF. CDR3 nucleotides: TGTGCCAGTAGTAGTCGGACAGGGGCCGTCGCAGATACGCAGTATTTT.

The chain carries TRBV2 and TRBJ2-3; 10 bases map to TRBD2. The germline gives CDR1 SNHLY, CDR2 FYNNEI. The CDR3 has 14 amino acids. J lost 6 bases, V lost 5 bases, and 5 bases had no gene match. The CDR3 bases are TGTGCCAGCAGTCCCGGGACTAGCGCGGATACGCAGTATTTT. Translation gives CASSPGTSADTQYF.

Worth noting for this clone: A far bigger clonotype differs at one base, so this is likely a read error. This same CDR3 is encoded by further DNA sequences in the sample. The J gene is TRBJ2-7, the V gene TRBV6-5; TRBD2 matches 9 bases. Germline V gene lookup returns CDR1 MNHEY and CDR2 SVGAGI. The CDR3 sequence is 15 residues long. The CDR3 nucleotides read TGTGCCAGTAGTTATTCGCCTAGCGGGAACTACGAGCAGTACTTC. It yields the protein CASSYSPSGNYEQYF.

V gene TRBV7-3 combines with J gene TRBJ2-1, with TRBD2 matching 8 bases. This CDR3 spans 20 amino acids. Germline V gene sequence: CDR1 SGHTA, CDR2 FQGTGA. V lost 2 bases, J lost 6 bases, and 21 bases stayed unmatched. The CDR3 nucleotides are TGTGCCAGCAGCTTATGGTCCCCTCGAACCATAGCGGGAAAGGTCAATGAGCAGTTCTTC. Amino acids: CASSLWSPRTIAGKVNEQFF. Full variable domain (remainder filled in from reference TRBV7-3 and TRBJ2-1): GAGVSQTPSNKVTEKGKYVELRCDPISGHTALYWYRQSLGQGPEFLIYFQGTGAADDSGLPNDRFFAVRPEGSVSTLKIQRTERGDSAVYLCASSLWSPRTIAGKVNEQFFGPGTRLTVL.

The J gene is TRBJ1-2, the V gene TRBV7-2; TRBD1 agrees at 7 bases. The CDR3 totals 16 residues. The trim removed 1 base at V and 6 bases at J, leaving 11 bases unmatched. Germline values: CDR1 SGHTA, CDR2 FQGNSA. For the CDR3, the DNA is TGTGCCAGCAGCTTAGGATTCGAGACAGGGCGCCATGGCTACACCTTC. Protein product: CASSLGFETGRHGYTF.

The rearrangement links TRBV5-1 to TRBJ2-5, with 7 bases matching TRBD1. The J segment lost 3 bases and the V segment lost 4 bases, leaving 9 bases of the junction unmatched. The CDR3 spans 15 residues. The germline V gene encodes CDR1 SGHRS and CDR2 YFSETQ. This CDR3 reads CASSTDTRGKETQYF. In DNA form, the CDR3 reads TGCGCCAGCAGCACCGACACCAGGGGGAAAGAGACCCAGTACTTC.